This record covers a single T cell receptor beta chain. These data belong to a study of blood T cell repertoires in COVID-19. Study-wide context: COVID-19 samples from acute and convalescent phases originated in the United States, Italy and Spain.

Data came from immunoSEQ multiplex PCR; TCRdb stores just in-frame clones and leaves some out. This table holds 110,000 to 150,000 clones, roughly 90% found once. The CDR3 runs to 14 residues. CDR1 is SNHLY, CDR2 FYNNEI, per germline. V dropped 3 bases and J dropped 2 bases, with 9 bases sitting between them. Sample: peripheral blood. V is TRBV2 and J is TRBJ2-3; no reliable D call. The clonotype was recovered from a man between 65 and 85 years old with acute or convalescent COVID-19. The CDR3 coding sequence is TGTGCCAGCAGTGAGAGTCTTAACACAGATACGCAGTATTTT. This encodes CASSESLNTDTQYF.